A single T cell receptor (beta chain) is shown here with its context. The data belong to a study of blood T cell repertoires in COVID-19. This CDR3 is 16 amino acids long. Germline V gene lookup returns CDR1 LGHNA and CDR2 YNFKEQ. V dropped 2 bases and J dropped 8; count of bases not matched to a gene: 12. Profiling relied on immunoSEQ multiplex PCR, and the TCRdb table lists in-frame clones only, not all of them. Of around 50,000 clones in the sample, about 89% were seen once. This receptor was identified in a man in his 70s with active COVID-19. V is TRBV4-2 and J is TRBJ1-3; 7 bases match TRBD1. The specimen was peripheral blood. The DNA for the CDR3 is TGTGCCAGCAGCCAAATTAGTGACAGGGCACATGACACCATATATTTT. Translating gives CASSQISDRAHDTIYF.